A single sample is the source of the 4 T cell receptor beta chains below, sequenced in a study of T cell responses to AZD1222 COVID-19 vaccine. Using immunoSEQ multiplex PCR, the repertoire was profiled, and TCRdb retains in-frame clones only, with some absent. Among roughly 29,000 clones listed, over 85% were seen once. This specimen consisted of peripheral blood, obtained on day 0 of AZD1222 vaccination. The receptors originated from an adult in good health.

This chain joins TRBV5-4 and TRBJ2-3; 11 nucleotides align to TRBD1. The CDR3 spans 14 residues. Germline V gene sequence: CDR1 SGHNT, CDR2 YYREEE (reference sequence). V lost 4 bases and J lost 4; bases outside the gene matches: 2. In DNA form, the CDR3 reads TGTGCCAGCAGCCGGGACAGGGGGGCAGATACGCAGTATTTT. Translation: CASSRDRGADTQYF. Variable domain in full (rest from reference TRBV5-4 and TRBJ2-3): ETGVTQSPTHLIKTRGQQVTLRCSSQSGHNTVSWYQQALGQGPQFIFQYYREEENGRGNFPPRFSGLQFPNYSSELNVNALELDDSALYLCASSRDRGADTQYFGPGTRLTVL.

The chain recombines TRBV11-2 with TRBJ2-2; TRBD1 matches at 7 bases. The J segment lost 3 bases and the V segment lost 5 bases, leaving 3 bases of the junction unmatched. This CDR3 region has 14 residues. Germline V CDR1 and CDR2: SGHAT, FQNNGV. CDR3 loop: CASSEQGYTGELFF. CDR3 bases: TGTGCCAGCAGCGAACAGGGGTACACCGGGGAGCTGTTTTTT.

The chain has TRBV28 and TRBJ2-5, with D possibly matching TRBD1 (6 bases). Germline values: CDR1 MDHEN, CDR2 SYDVKM. The CDR3 covers 15 residues. V was pared by 9 bases and J by 1 base, with 18 bases between. The CDR3 is CASQGTPRVQETQYF. CDR3 in DNA: TGTGCCAGTCAGGGGACACCCAGGGTCCAAGAGACCCAGTACTTC.

The chain joins TRBV28 to TRBJ1-4, with D hard to call. Deletions cut 7 bases from V and 7 bases from J, with 16 bases between. Germline V gene lookup returns CDR1 MDHEN and CDR2 SYDVKM. This CDR3 region has 14 residues. Here the CDR3 DNA reads TGTGCCAGCACCCTACAACTGGATGGTGAAAAACTGTTTTTT. Translation gives CASTLQLDGEKLFF.